These T cell receptor beta chains were read from a single sample in a study of CD8+CD57+ T cells in acquired aplastic anemia. TCRdb fed the reads into MiXCR, producing one record per CDR3 protein. The sample lists 95,000 to 150,000 distinct CDR3 sequences, about 50% occurring once. Sequencing was done on a sample of sorted CD4+, CD8+, or CD8+CD57+ T cells (not recorded which) from PBMCs. Every receptor here comes from a human donor with aplastic anemia. Both conserved end residues are part of each CDR3.

j_gene	v_gene	CDR3aa
TRBJ2-1	TRBV7-9	CASRRDNDFEQFF
TRBJ2-7	TRBV5-1	CASSGGTGSHEQYF
TRBJ2-7	TRBV6-1	CAISDRGGSYEQYF
TRBJ1-3	TRBV7-8	CASSRGAPGNTIYF
TRBJ2-7	TRBV13	CASSSQGGEQYF
TRBJ2-2	TRBV20-1	CSARDTRRGGTGELFF
TRBJ1-2	TRBV29-1	CSVGGYYGYTF
TRBJ1-5	TRBV10-3	CAISPGQDKDQPQHF
TRBJ1-6	TRBV19	CASKFRGSNSPLHF
TRBJ2-3	TRBV5-1	CASAPGLAAQGTQYF
TRBJ2-5	TRBV7-2	CASKRQETQYF
TRBJ2-3	TRBV6-5	CASSFRGPGDTQYF
TRBJ2-1	TRBV11-2	CASSQGLLGGFEDEQFF
TRBJ1-2	TRBV15	CATSRDGTAYGYTF
TRBJ2-7	TRBV20-1	CSASRIGGRYEQYF
TRBJ2-7	TRBV5-4	CACRDANSYEQYF
TRBJ1-5	TRBV10-3	CAISGPNNQPQHF
TRBJ2-3	TRBV29-1	CSVEWWQGLSTDTQYF
TRBJ2-7	TRBV7-6	CATGVGEQYF
TRBJ1-6	TRBV6-5	CASSYSITGMPLHF
TRBJ1-1	TRBV15	CATSREKAQNTEAFF
TRBJ1-2	TRBV30	CAWQTGHLYTF
TRBJ1-1	TRBV28	CASIGTSDKAFF
TRBJ2-3	TRBV13	CASSLAGDYSTDTQYF
TRBJ2-4	TRBV2	CASSPTSGGENIQYF
TRBJ1-5	TRBV7-8	CASSPSNQPQHF
TRBJ2-1	TRBV9	CASSHKAHGDAGYNEQFF
TRBJ2-3	TRBV29-1	CSGGGTNTDTQYF
TRBJ1-1	TRBV27	CASSLTEFDTEAFF
TRBJ1-1	TRBV29-1	CSVDVGITEAFF
TRBJ1-4	TRBV30	CAWSGGYGEGEKLFF
TRBJ1-5	TRBV6-1	CASSPYSGGDQPQHF
TRBJ2-3	TRBV2	CASRTGSDTQYF
TRBJ1-5	TRBV7-9	CASSHVQGGYNQPQHF
TRBJ1-6	TRBV20-1	CSARKGRSNSPLHF
TRBJ1-6	TRBV27	CASSYGGSSYDSPLHF
TRBJ2-3	TRBV10-1	CASSLQGTSADTQYF
TRBJ1-5	TRBV29-1	CSVVTLGVNQPQHF
TRBJ2-5	TRBV2	CASGLDPPETQYF
TRBJ1-1	TRBV7-9	CASSLEGIGTEAFF
TRBJ1-1	TRBV5-1	CASSTSQNMNTEAFF
TRBJ2-7	TRBV6-1	CASSAVNEQYF
TRBJ1-5	TRBV7-8	CASSPYSNQPQHF
TRBJ2-7	TRBV15	CATSRDGGGTYEQYF
TRBJ2-2	TRBV27	CASSLLQGSTGELFF
TRBJ1-6	TRBV6-1	CASSRQLGSPLHF
TRBJ1-6	TRBV5-6	CASKGTPNSPLHF
TRBJ1-1	TRBV20-1	CSGMYGTEAFF
TRBJ1-1	TRBV12-3/TRBV12-4	CASNILSRGFTEAFF
TRBJ1-2	TRBV19	CANSDYRNYGYTF
TRBJ2-3	TRBV24-1	CATSDPKTGATDTQYF
TRBJ2-7	TRBV7-8	CASSLFSYEQYF
TRBJ1-2	TRBV7-9	CASTSRTGSNYGYTF
TRBJ1-1	TRBV29-1	CSALKPNTEAFF
TRBJ2-5	TRBV19	CASSRDEQETQYF